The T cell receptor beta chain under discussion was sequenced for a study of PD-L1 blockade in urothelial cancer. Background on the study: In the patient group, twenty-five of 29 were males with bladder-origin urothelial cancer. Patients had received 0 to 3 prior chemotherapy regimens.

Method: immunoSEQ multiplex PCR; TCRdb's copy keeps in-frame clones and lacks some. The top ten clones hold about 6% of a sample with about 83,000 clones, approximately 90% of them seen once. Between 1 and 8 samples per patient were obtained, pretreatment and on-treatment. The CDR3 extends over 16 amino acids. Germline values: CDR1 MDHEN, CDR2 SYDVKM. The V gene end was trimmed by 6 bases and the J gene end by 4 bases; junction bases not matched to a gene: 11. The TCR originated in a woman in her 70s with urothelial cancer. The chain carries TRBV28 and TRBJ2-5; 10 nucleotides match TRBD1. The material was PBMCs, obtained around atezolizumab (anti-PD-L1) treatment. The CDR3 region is CASRDPTGGARETQYF. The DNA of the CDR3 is TGTGCCAGCAGAGACCCGACAGGGGGCGCCCGAGAGACCCAGTACTTC.